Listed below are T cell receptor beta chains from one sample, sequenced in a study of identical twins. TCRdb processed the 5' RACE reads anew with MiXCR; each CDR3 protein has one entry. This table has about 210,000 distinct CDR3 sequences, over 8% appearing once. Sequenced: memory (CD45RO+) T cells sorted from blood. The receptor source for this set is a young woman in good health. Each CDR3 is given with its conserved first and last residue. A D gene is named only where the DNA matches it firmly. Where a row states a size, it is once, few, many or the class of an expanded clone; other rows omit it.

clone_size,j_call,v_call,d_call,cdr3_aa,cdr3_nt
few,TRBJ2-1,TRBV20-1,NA,CSARSLVVGPYNEQFF,TGCAGTGCTAGAAGTCTGGTGGTAGGACCCTACAATGAGCAGTTCTTC
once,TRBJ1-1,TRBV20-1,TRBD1,CSARGDRNTEAFF,TGCAGTGCTAGGGGGGACAGGAACACTGAAGCTTTCTTT
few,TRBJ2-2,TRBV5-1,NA,CASSLALGIGELFF,TGCGCCAGCAGCTTGGCGTTGGGGATCGGGGAGCTGTTTTTT
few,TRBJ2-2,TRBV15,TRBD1,CATSTSQGQGERELFF,TGTGCCACCAGCACTTCGCAGGGACAGGGAGAGCGGGAGCTGTTTTTT
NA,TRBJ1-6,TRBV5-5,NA,CASSLERRQSPLHF,TGTGCCAGCAGCTTGGAGAGGCGGCAGTCACCCCTCCACTTT
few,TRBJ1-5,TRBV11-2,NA,CASSGRGQPQHF,TGTGCCAGCAGCGGGAGAGGGCAGCCCCAGCATTTT
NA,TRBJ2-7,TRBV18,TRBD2,CASSPTTLRGSYEQYF,TGTGCCAGCTCACCAACGACTCTGCGGGGGAGCTACGAGCAGTACTTC
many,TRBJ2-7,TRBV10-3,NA,CAIKGSLEQYF,TGTGCCATCAAGGGGAGTCTCGAGCAGTACTTC
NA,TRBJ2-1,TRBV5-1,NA,CASSGGGLNNEQFF,TGCGCCAGCAGTGGGGGGGGCTTGAACAATGAGCAGTTCTTC
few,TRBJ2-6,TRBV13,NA,CASSRTRSSGANVLTF,TGTGCCAGCAGCCGGACGCGGAGCTCTGGGGCCAACGTCCTGACTTTC
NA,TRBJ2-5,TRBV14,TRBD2,CASSLSAGAHQETQYF,TGTGCCAGCAGCCTATCAGCGGGGGCCCACCAAGAGACCCAGTACTTC
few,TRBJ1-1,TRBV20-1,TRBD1,CSAIEGADTEAFF,TGCAGTGCTATTGAGGGGGCAGACACTGAAGCTTTCTTT
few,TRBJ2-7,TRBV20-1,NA,CSARDTQRSSYEQYF,TGCAGTGCTAGAGATACCCAGCGGAGCTCCTACGAGCAGTACTTC
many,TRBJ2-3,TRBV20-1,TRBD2,CSARIGAGVGADTQYF,TGCAGTGCTAGGATAGGAGCGGGGGTGGGGGCAGATACGCAGTATTTT
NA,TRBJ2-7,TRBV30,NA,CAWGPADKQYF,TGTGCCTGGGGCCCAGCGGACAAGCAGTACTTC
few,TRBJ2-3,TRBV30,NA,CACTTVSTDTQYF,TGTGCCTGTACAACGGTTAGCACAGATACGCAGTATTTT
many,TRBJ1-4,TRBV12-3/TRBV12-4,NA,CASRDPANEKLFF,TGTGCCAGCAGAGACCCTGCTAATGAAAAACTGTTTTTT
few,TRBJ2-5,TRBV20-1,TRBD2,CSARASSGAHQETQYF,TGCAGTGCTAGGGCGTCTAGCGGGGCGCACCAAGAGACCCAGTACTTC
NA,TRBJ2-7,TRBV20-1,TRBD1,CSAYRTGVDEQYF,TGCAGTGCTTACCGGACAGGGGTGGACGAGCAGTACTTC
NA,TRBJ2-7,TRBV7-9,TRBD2,CASSHAGLSRLEQYF,TGTGCCAGCAGCCACGCGGGACTATCCAGGCTGGAGCAGTACTTC
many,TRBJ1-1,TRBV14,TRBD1,CASSPLLQGLAFF,TGTGCCAGCAGCCCCCTGTTACAGGGGTTAGCTTTCTTT
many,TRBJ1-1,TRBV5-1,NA,CASSLGGATEAFF,TGCGCCAGCAGCTTGGGGGGGGCCACTGAAGCTTTCTTT
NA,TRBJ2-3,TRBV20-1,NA,CSAMSSTDTQYF,TGCAGTGCTATGTCATCGACGGATACGCAGTATTTT
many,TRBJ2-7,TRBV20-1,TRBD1,CSAGDRGYEQYF,TGCAGTGCGGGGGACAGGGGGTACGAGCAGTACTTC
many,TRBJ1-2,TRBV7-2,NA,CASSLVGAQDYGYTF,TGTGCCAGCAGCTTAGTTGGTGCCCAGGACTATGGCTACACCTTC
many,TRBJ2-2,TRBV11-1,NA,CASSSRPGYGLNTGELFF,TGTGCCAGCAGCTCAAGACCAGGCTACGGCTTGAACACCGGGGAGCTGTTTTTT
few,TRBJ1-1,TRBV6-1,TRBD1,CASRARQGAQITEAFF,TGTGCCAGCAGAGCAAGACAGGGGGCTCAAATCACTGAAGCTTTCTTT
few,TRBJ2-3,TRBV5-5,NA,CASSLEWGDTDTQYF,TGTGCCAGCAGCTTGGAGTGGGGAGACACAGATACGCAGTATTTT
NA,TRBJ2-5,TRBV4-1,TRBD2,CASSQDRTSGRLYF,TGCGCCAGCAGCCAAGATCGGACTAGCGGGAGGTTGTACTTC